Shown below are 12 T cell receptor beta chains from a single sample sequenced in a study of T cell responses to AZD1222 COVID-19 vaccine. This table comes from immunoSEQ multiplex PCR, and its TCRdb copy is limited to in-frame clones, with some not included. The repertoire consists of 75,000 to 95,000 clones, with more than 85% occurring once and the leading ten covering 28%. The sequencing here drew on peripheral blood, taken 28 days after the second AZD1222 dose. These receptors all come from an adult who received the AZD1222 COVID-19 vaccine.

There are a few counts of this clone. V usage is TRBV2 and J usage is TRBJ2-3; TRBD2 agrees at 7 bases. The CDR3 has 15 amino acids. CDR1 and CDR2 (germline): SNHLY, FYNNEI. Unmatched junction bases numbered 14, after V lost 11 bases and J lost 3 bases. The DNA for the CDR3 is TGTGCCTCTCGTAGGAGGGGAGGGGAAACAGATACGCAGTATTTT. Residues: CASRRRGGETDTQYF.

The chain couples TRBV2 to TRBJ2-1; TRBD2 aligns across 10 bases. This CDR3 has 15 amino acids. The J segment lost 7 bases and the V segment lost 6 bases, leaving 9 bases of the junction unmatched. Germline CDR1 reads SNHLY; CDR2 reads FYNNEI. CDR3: CASRLGTSVSNEQFF. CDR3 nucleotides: TGTGCCAGCAGGTTGGGGACTAGCGTGTCGAATGAGCAGTTCTTC. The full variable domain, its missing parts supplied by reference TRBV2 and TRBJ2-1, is EPEVTQTPSHQVTQMGQEVILRCVPISNHLYFYWYRQILGQKVEFLVSFYNNEISEKSEIFDDQFSVERPDGSNFTLKIRSTKLEDSAMYFCASRLGTSVSNEQFFGPGTRLTVL.

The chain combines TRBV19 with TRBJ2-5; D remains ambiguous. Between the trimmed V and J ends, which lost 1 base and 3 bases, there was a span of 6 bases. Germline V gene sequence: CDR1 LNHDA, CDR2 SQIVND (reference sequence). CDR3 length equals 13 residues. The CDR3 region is CASSIGAKETQYF. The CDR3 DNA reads TGTGCCAGTAGTATAGGGGCTAAAGAGACCCAGTACTTC. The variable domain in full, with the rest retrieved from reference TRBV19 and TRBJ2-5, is DGGITQSPKYLFRKEGQNVTLSCEQNLNHDAMYWYRQDPGQGLRLIYYSQIVNDFQKGDIAEGYSVSREKKESFPLTVTSAQKNPTAFYLCASSIGAKETQYFGPGTRLLVL.

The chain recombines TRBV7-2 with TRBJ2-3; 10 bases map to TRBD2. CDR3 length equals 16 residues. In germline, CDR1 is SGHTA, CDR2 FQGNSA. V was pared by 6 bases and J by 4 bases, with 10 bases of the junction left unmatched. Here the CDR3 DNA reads TGTGCCAGCAGTCCCGGGAGCGGGAGGGCAGCAGATACGCAGTATTTT. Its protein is CASSPGSGRAADTQYF.

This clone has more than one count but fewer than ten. The CDR3 nucleotides are TGTGCTAGTGGTTTGGGGGGCGGGAGCTCTGGAAACACCATATATTTT. Protein: CASGLGGGSSGNTIYF. The chain links TRBV12-5 to TRBJ1-3, with D possibly being TRBD1 (5 bases). V was shortened by 1 base and J by 0 bases, with 10 bases between the two germline ends. This CDR3 comprises 16 residues. Looked up from germline, CDR1 is LGHNT and CDR2 is FRNRAP.

The DNA of the CDR3 is TGTGCCAGCAGCGAGGGAGTAGCGGGAGCGTCCTACAATGAGCAGTTCTTC. As protein: CASSEGVAGASYNEQFF. The rearrangement joins TRBV9 to TRBJ2-1, with TRBD2 matching 9 bases. CDR3 length equals 17 residues. J was trimmed by 1 base and V by 3 bases; bases with no gene match: 8. Germline V gives CDR1 SGDLS, CDR2 YYNGEE.

The CDR3 DNA follows: TGCGCCAGCAGCTCCGCTAGGACGGGCGGGGATGGCTACACCTTC. This translates into CASSSARTGGDGYTF. This chain connects TRBV5-1 to TRBJ1-2; D unresolved. The CDR3 loop spans 15 amino acids. In germline, CDR1 is SGHRS, CDR2 YFSETQ. V was shortened by 3 bases and J by 6 bases, with 18 bases between the two germline ends.

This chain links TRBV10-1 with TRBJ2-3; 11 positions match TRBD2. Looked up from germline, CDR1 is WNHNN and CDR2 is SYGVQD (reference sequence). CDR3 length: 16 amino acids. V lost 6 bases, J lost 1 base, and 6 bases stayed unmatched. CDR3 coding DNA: TGCGCCAGCAGCTTAGGGACTAGCGGTCGCACAGATACGCAGTATTTT. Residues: CASSLGTSGRTDTQYF.

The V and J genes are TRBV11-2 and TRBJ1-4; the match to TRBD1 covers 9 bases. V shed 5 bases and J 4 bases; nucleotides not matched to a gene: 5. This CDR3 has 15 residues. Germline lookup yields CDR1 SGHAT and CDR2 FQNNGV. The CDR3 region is CASSLWTGVNEKLFF. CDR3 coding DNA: TGTGCCAGCAGCCTATGGACAGGGGTTAATGAAAAACTGTTTTTT.

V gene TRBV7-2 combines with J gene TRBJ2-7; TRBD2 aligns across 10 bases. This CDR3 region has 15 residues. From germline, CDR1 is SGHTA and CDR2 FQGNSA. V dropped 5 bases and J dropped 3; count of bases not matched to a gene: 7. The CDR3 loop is CASSHRASGSYEQYF. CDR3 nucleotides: TGTGCCAGCAGCCATCGGGCTAGCGGGAGCTACGAGCAGTACTTC.

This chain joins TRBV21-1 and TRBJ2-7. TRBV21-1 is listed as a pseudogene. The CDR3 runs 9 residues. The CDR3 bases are TGTGCCAGCGGCTACGAGCAGTACTTC. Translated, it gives CASGYEQYF.

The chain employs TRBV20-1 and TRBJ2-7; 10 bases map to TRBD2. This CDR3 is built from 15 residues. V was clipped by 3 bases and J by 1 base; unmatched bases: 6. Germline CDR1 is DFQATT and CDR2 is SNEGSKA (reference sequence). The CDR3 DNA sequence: TGCAGTGCTAGTACGGGACTAGCGTTATCCTACGAGCAGTACTTC. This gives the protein CSASTGLALSYEQYF.